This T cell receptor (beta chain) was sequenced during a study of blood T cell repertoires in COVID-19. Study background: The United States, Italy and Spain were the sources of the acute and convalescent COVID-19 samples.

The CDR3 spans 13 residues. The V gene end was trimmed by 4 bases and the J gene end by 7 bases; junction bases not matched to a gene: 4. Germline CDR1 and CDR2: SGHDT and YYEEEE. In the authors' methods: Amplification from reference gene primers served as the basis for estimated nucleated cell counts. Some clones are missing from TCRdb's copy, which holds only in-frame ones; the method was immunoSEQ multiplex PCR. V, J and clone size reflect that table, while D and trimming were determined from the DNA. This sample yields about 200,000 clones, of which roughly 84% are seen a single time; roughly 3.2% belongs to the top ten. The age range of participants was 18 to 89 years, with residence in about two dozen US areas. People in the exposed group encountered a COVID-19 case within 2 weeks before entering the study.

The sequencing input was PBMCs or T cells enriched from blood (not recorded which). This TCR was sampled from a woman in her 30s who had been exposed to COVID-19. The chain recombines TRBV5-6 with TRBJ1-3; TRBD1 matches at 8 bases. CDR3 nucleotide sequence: TGTGCCAGCAGCCCCAGGGGGCTGAACACCATATATTTT. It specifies CASSPRGLNTIYF. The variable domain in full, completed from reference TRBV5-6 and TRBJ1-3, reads DAGVTQSPTHLIKTRGQQVTLRCSPKSGHDTVSWYQQALGQGPQFIFQYYEEEERQRGNFPDRFSGHQFPNYSSELNVNALLLGDSALYLCASSPRGLNTIYFGEGSWLTVV.